This T cell receptor (beta chain) derives from a study of cytomegalovirus exposure and HLA in healthy donors. In the study overall: Unique TCRs from HLA-typed donors, 70 million to 100 million of them, were held in an early data release.

Findings and caveats of the study: The study found most TCR sequences rare, yet found some public TCRs in many donors. A highly shared variant cluster was judged a likely technical artifact. Evidence from a later analysis indicated that most CMV-associated TCR beta chains looked HLA-restricted.

The V gene lost 1 base and the J gene lost 2 bases, with 14 bases spanning the gap. The CDR3 sequence is 15 residues long. The germline gives CDR1 GTSNPN, CDR2 SVGIG (reference sequence). As to this clone: Its specificity is unknown.

PCR was performed using 60 Vbeta and 13 Jbeta primers. Clones were read by immunoSEQ multiplex PCR, and TCRdb kept only the in-frame ones, dropping some. The table counts roughly 90,000 clones; roughly 15% lies in the top ten. The chain links TRBV30 to TRBJ1-1; D possibly corresponds to TRBD1 (6 bases). Sequencing input: PBMCs. The sequence derives from a man over 45 in good health and CMV-seropositive. The CDR3 nucleotides are TGTGCCTGGAGTGGATGGGACACGGGCAACACTGAAGCTTTCTTT. Residues: CAWSGWDTGNTEAFF.